These T cell receptor beta chains were read from a single sample in a study of OX40 agonist ivuxolimab in advanced cancers. Assay used: immunoSEQ multiplex PCR; TCRdb lists only in-frame clones, some missing. The sample yields fewer than 50,000 clones, 88% seen once. The sample here was CD4+ or CD8+ T cells sorted from blood, taken in a trial of the OX40 agonist ivuxolimab. These receptors were taken from an adult with an advanced solid tumor such as melanoma, head and neck, liver or kidney cancer. Both conserved end residues are part of each CDR3. The D gene is left open where the match is weak. Size values are once, few and many counts, or a class for expanded clones, and some rows have none.

abundance: .
v_gene: TRBV28
j_gene: TRBJ2-5
d_gene: .
CDR3nt: TGTGCCAGCAGTTTATGGACAAGGCCGCAAGAGACCCAGTACTTC
CDR3aa: CASSLWTRPQETQYF

abundance: .
v_gene: TRBV10-3
j_gene: TRBJ2-1
d_gene: .
CDR3nt: TGTGCCATCAGTGTAAGCGGGCATATCTCCTACAATGAGCAGTTCTTC
CDR3aa: CAISVSGHISYNEQFF

abundance: .
v_gene: TRBV7-2
j_gene: TRBJ2-7
d_gene: .
CDR3nt: TGTGCCAGCAGCTTAACTACTTACTACGAGCAGTACTTC
CDR3aa: CASSLTTYYEQYF

abundance: .
v_gene: TRBV28
j_gene: TRBJ1-1
d_gene: .
CDR3nt: TGTGCCACCCCGCCCATGAACACTGAAGCTTTCTTT
CDR3aa: CATPPMNTEAFF

abundance: .
v_gene: TRBV30
j_gene: TRBJ2-3
d_gene: .
CDR3nt: TGTGCCTGGAGTGAAAGCGTCGATACGCAGTATTTT
CDR3aa: CAWSESVDTQYF

abundance: .
v_gene: TRBV27
j_gene: TRBJ2-7
d_gene: TRBD1
CDR3nt: TGTGCCAGCAGACCTGCCATGGACAGGGGTTACTACGAGCAGTACTTC
CDR3aa: CASRPAMDRGYYEQYF

abundance: few
v_gene: TRBV10-3
j_gene: TRBJ2-5
d_gene: TRBD2
CDR3nt: TGTGCCATCTCCGAGCGGGGGGGCCGGGAAGAGACCCAGTACTTC
CDR3aa: CAISERGGREETQYF

abundance: .
v_gene: TRBV10-3
j_gene: TRBJ1-2
d_gene: .
CDR3nt: TGTGCCATCAGTGGACTCGCAGGAATCTATGGCTACACCTTC
CDR3aa: CAISGLAGIYGYTF

abundance: .
v_gene: TRBV7-2
j_gene: TRBJ1-2
d_gene: .
CDR3nt: TGTGCCAGCAGCCTTGGACAGAGATATGGCTACACCTTC
CDR3aa: CASSLGQRYGYTF

abundance: .
v_gene: TRBV29-1
j_gene: TRBJ2-1
d_gene: .
CDR3nt: TGCAGTTTACTTGTGGGGGCTTCTTATGAGCAGTTCTTC
CDR3aa: CSLLVGASYEQFF

abundance: few
v_gene: TRBV7-2
j_gene: TRBJ2-5
d_gene: TRBD2
CDR3nt: TGTGCCAGCAGCTCCCGACTAGCGGGGCGGGAGACCCAGTACTTC
CDR3aa: CASSSRLAGRETQYF

abundance: .
v_gene: TRBV2
j_gene: TRBJ2-7
d_gene: TRBD1
CDR3nt: TGTGCCAGCAGTAGACAGGGGACCTACGAGCAGTACTTC
CDR3aa: CASSRQGTYEQYF

abundance: .
v_gene: TRBV6-5
j_gene: TRBJ1-2
d_gene: .
CDR3nt: TGTGCCAGCAGTTCGGGACCGACCTACTATGGCTACACCTTC
CDR3aa: CASSSGPTYYGYTF

abundance: few
v_gene: TRBV2
j_gene: TRBJ1-5
d_gene: .
CDR3nt: TGTGCCAGCAGTGCATACGGGACCAATCAGCCCCAGCATTTT
CDR3aa: CASSAYGTNQPQHF

abundance: .
v_gene: TRBV28
j_gene: TRBJ2-1
d_gene: .
CDR3nt: TGTGCCAGCAGTCTTTCGGGGCAGGGTGTTTACAATGAGCAGTTCTTC
CDR3aa: CASSLSGQGVYNEQFF

abundance: .
v_gene: TRBV7-9
j_gene: TRBJ2-7
d_gene: .
CDR3nt: TGTGCCAGCAGCTCCCGGACATCCACCTACGAGCAGTACTTC
CDR3aa: CASSSRTSTYEQYF

abundance: .
v_gene: TRBV5-5
j_gene: TRBJ2-1
d_gene: .
CDR3nt: TGTGCCAGCAGCTTCGGAGGGAGCAACAATGAGCAGTTCTTC
CDR3aa: CASSFGGSNNEQFF

abundance: .
v_gene: TRBV18
j_gene: TRBJ1-2
d_gene: .
CDR3nt: TGTGCCAGCTCACCGGGGGCCGGGACCTATGGCTACACCTTC
CDR3aa: CASSPGAGTYGYTF

abundance: .
v_gene: TRBV19
j_gene: TRBJ2-3
d_gene: .
CDR3nt: TGTGCCAGTATGTCACCCCGCACAGATACGCAGTATTTT
CDR3aa: CASMSPRTDTQYF

abundance: .
v_gene: TRBV5-1
j_gene: TRBJ2-7
d_gene: .
CDR3nt: TGCGCCAGCAGCTTTAATTGGGTAACCTACGAGCAGTACTTC
CDR3aa: CASSFNWVTYEQYF

abundance: few
v_gene: TRBV23-1
j_gene: TRBJ2-7
d_gene: .
CDR3nt: TGCGCCAGCAGACCGACAGGCTCCTACGAGCAGTACTTC
CDR3aa: CASRPTGSYEQYF

abundance: .
v_gene: TRBV29-1
j_gene: TRBJ2-5
d_gene: TRBD1
CDR3nt: TGCAGCGTTGAAGATCTAACTAGGGGGCAGACCCAGTACTTC
CDR3aa: CSVEDLTRGQTQYF

abundance: .
v_gene: TRBV10-2
j_gene: TRBJ2-1
d_gene: .
CDR3nt: TGCGCCAGCAGGGAGGGGGCAGGGGGTAAGAGTGAGCAGTTCTTC
CDR3aa: CASREGAGGKSEQFF

abundance: once
v_gene: TRBV6-5
j_gene: TRBJ2-5
d_gene: TRBD1
CDR3nt: TGTGCCAGCAGATCCGGGACAGGGGTGGGAGAGACCCAGTACTTC
CDR3aa: CASRSGTGVGETQYF

abundance: .
v_gene: TRBV5-1
j_gene: TRBJ2-3
d_gene: .
CDR3nt: TGCGCCAGCAGCTTGGAGGGCCGCGGGGTGAGCACAGATACGCAGTATTTT
CDR3aa: CASSLEGRGVSTDTQYF

abundance: .
v_gene: TRBV6-1
j_gene: TRBJ1-2
d_gene: .
CDR3nt: TGTGCCAGCAGTGATGGGGGAATGGGGGGCTACACCTTC
CDR3aa: CASSDGGMGGYTF

abundance: .
v_gene: TRBV6-5
j_gene: TRBJ1-1
d_gene: TRBD1
CDR3nt: TGTGCCAGCAGTTGGTGGACAGGTAACACTGAAGCTTTCTTT
CDR3aa: CASSWWTGNTEAFF

abundance: few
v_gene: TRBV7-2
j_gene: TRBJ2-7
d_gene: .
CDR3nt: TGTGCCAGCAGCTCCCCCTCTCTCCGAACCCACGGAGGTAGCGAGCAGTACTTC
CDR3aa: CASSSPSLRTHGGSEQYF

abundance: .
v_gene: TRBV7-6
j_gene: TRBJ2-1
d_gene: TRBD2
CDR3nt: TGTGCCAGCAGCCCCGGGACTAGCTTTGGTGAGCAGTTCTTC
CDR3aa: CASSPGTSFGEQFF

abundance: .
v_gene: TRBV11-2
j_gene: TRBJ2-2
d_gene: .
CDR3nt: TGTGCCAGCAGCCCCCGGGTCCTATTAACCGGGGAGCTGTTTTTT
CDR3aa: CASSPRVLLTGELFF

abundance: .
v_gene: TRBV6-5
j_gene: TRBJ2-3
d_gene: .
CDR3nt: TGTGCCAGTCAAAAGGGGCAGCTTAGCACAGATACGCAGTATTTT
CDR3aa: CASQKGQLSTDTQYF

abundance: .
v_gene: TRBV28
j_gene: TRBJ1-1
d_gene: .
CDR3nt: TGTGCCAGCAGTCTACCTCACATGAACACTGAAGCTTTCTTT
CDR3aa: CASSLPHMNTEAFF

abundance: .
v_gene: TRBV5-4
j_gene: TRBJ2-7
d_gene: TRBD2
CDR3nt: TGTGCCAGCAGCTTTGGGGAGGGCTACGAGCAGTACTTC
CDR3aa: CASSFGEGYEQYF

abundance: .
v_gene: TRBV19
j_gene: TRBJ2-6
d_gene: TRBD2
CDR3nt: TGTGCCAGTAGTATGGGGGTCCGGGGAGGGTCTGGGGCCAACGTCCTGACTTTC
CDR3aa: CASSMGVRGGSGANVLTF

abundance: .
v_gene: TRBV29-1
j_gene: TRBJ2-5
d_gene: TRBD1
CDR3nt: TGCAGCGTGGCCTTGTCGGGACAGACTAAAGAGACCCAGTACTTC
CDR3aa: CSVALSGQTKETQYF

abundance: .
v_gene: TRBV10-3
j_gene: TRBJ2-3
d_gene: TRBD2
CDR3nt: TGTGCCATCAGTGATGGGTTAGCGGGGGGCACAGATACGCAGTATTTT
CDR3aa: CAISDGLAGGTDTQYF

abundance: .
v_gene: TRBV7-9
j_gene: TRBJ2-4
d_gene: .
CDR3nt: TGTGCCAGCAGCTGGGAACAGGGTATGATAAACATTCAGTACTTC
CDR3aa: CASSWEQGMINIQYF

abundance: .
v_gene: TRBV2
j_gene: TRBJ2-1
d_gene: .
CDR3nt: TGTGCCAGCCCCATACAGGACAACAATGAGCAGTTCTTC
CDR3aa: CASPIQDNNEQFF

abundance: .
v_gene: TRBV7-9
j_gene: TRBJ1-2
d_gene: TRBD1
CDR3nt: TGTGCCAGCAGCTCCGACGCAGTGGGGACAGGGACTTATGGCTACACCTTC
CDR3aa: CASSSDAVGTGTYGYTF

abundance: .
v_gene: TRBV29-1
j_gene: TRBJ2-6
d_gene: .
CDR3nt: TGCAGCGTTGGGTCGGTTCCAGTCTCTGGGACCAACGTCCTGACTTTC
CDR3aa: CSVGSVPVSGTNVLTF

abundance: once
v_gene: TRBV18
j_gene: TRBJ2-7
d_gene: .
CDR3nt: TGTGCCAGCTCACCACCGGCGGGCGCCTACGAGCAGTACTTC
CDR3aa: CASSPPAGAYEQYF

abundance: .
v_gene: TRBV19
j_gene: TRBJ1-5
d_gene: .
CDR3nt: TGTGCCAGCAGTCCGGGTGCCAATCAGCCCCAGCATTTT
CDR3aa: CASSPGANQPQHF

abundance: .
v_gene: TRBV6-5
j_gene: TRBJ2-7
d_gene: .
CDR3nt: TGTGCCAGCAGTTCCCCGAGGAGGGCGTACTTC
CDR3aa: CASSSPRRAYF

abundance: .
v_gene: TRBV9
j_gene: TRBJ2-5
d_gene: .
CDR3nt: TGTGCCAGCAGCGTAGGATTTTATGGGACAACAAGCCTACAAGAGACCCAGTACTTC
CDR3aa: CASSVGFYGTTSLQETQYF

abundance: .
v_gene: TRBV7-2
j_gene: TRBJ2-1
d_gene: TRBD2
CDR3nt: TGTGCCAGCAGCGGGGTGGCCGGACTAGAAAATGAGCAGTTCTTC
CDR3aa: CASSGVAGLENEQFF

abundance: .
v_gene: TRBV5-1
j_gene: TRBJ2-1
d_gene: .
CDR3nt: TGCGCCAGCAGCTTTTCCGGGACAAACAATGAGCAGTTCTTC
CDR3aa: CASSFSGTNNEQFF

abundance: .
v_gene: TRBV5-5
j_gene: TRBJ2-1
d_gene: .
CDR3nt: TGTGCCAGCAGCTCCGGGTCGTTGGTCAGCTCCTACAATGAGCAGTTCTTC
CDR3aa: CASSSGSLVSSYNEQFF

abundance: .
v_gene: TRBV5-6
j_gene: TRBJ2-7
d_gene: TRBD2
CDR3nt: TGTGCCAGCAGCTTGGCCTCCGGAGGGACTAGAAGCGAGCAGTACTTC
CDR3aa: CASSLASGGTRSEQYF

abundance: .
v_gene: TRBV29-1
j_gene: TRBJ1-2
d_gene: .
CDR3nt: TGCAGCGTTGAAGAGGAGGGCTCTAACTATGGCTACACCTTC
CDR3aa: CSVEEEGSNYGYTF

abundance: .
v_gene: TRBV5-4
j_gene: TRBJ2-1
d_gene: .
CDR3nt: TGTGCCAGCAGCTTAGACTATTACAATGAGCAGTTCTTC
CDR3aa: CASSLDYYNEQFF

abundance: .
v_gene: TRBV2
j_gene: TRBJ2-3
d_gene: TRBD2
CDR3nt: TGTGCCAGCAGGGAGGGACTAGGAGATACGCAGTATTTT
CDR3aa: CASREGLGDTQYF

abundance: .
v_gene: TRBV7-2
j_gene: TRBJ2-3
d_gene: TRBD2
CDR3nt: TGTGCCAGCAGCTTCGGCCCTAGCGGGGCAGCAGATACGCAGTATTTT
CDR3aa: CASSFGPSGAADTQYF

abundance: .
v_gene: TRBV2
j_gene: TRBJ2-1
d_gene: TRBD2
CDR3nt: TGTGCCAGCAGTGAATGGGCTAGCGGGAGTGATGAGCAGTTCTTC
CDR3aa: CASSEWASGSDEQFF

abundance: .
v_gene: TRBV6-6
j_gene: TRBJ1-1
d_gene: .
CDR3nt: TGTGCCAGCCGCGCGAGGCAGAACACTGAAGCTTTCTTT
CDR3aa: CASRARQNTEAFF

abundance: .
v_gene: TRBV5-5
j_gene: TRBJ2-7
d_gene: .
CDR3nt: TGTGCCAGCAGCCTCTCGGAAGGACAGACCTACGAGCAGTACTTC
CDR3aa: CASSLSEGQTYEQYF

abundance: .
v_gene: TRBV10-2
j_gene: TRBJ2-4
d_gene: .
CDR3nt: TGCGCCAGCAGTGAACAGGGCCCAGAGAACATTCAGTACTTC
CDR3aa: CASSEQGPENIQYF

abundance: .
v_gene: TRBV11-2
j_gene: TRBJ2-7
d_gene: .
CDR3nt: TGTGCCAGCAGCTCCCTGCAGGGGACGAGCGAGCAGTACTTC
CDR3aa: CASSSLQGTSEQYF

abundance: .
v_gene: TRBV23-1
j_gene: TRBJ2-2
d_gene: .
CDR3nt: TGCGCCAGCAGTCAACCCCCGGGTCCCAACACCGGGGAGCTGTTTTTT
CDR3aa: CASSQPPGPNTGELFF

abundance: .
v_gene: TRBV5-1
j_gene: TRBJ2-3
d_gene: .
CDR3nt: TGCGCCAGCAGCTTGACCGGTGGGGGGGATACGCAGTATTTT
CDR3aa: CASSLTGGGDTQYF